The rows below give T cell receptor beta chains drawn from one sample of a study of blood T cell repertoires in COVID-19. TCRdb's table, derived via immunoSEQ multiplex PCR, lists solely in-frame clones and lacks some. The sample has around 50,000 clones; 77% are singletons. Specimen: peripheral blood. The origin of the receptors is a human donor with active or convalescent COVID-19. The donor label of this sample is uncertain. The CDR3 runs from the conserved cysteine through the conserved F or W. The D gene is left open where the match is weak. Only some rows state a clone size, as once, few, many or a class for expanded clones.

TRBV2	once	.	TRBJ2-7	TGTGCCAGTGATCCCGGGCAGGGGCTGGGCGAGCAGTACTTC	CASDPGQGLGEQYF
TRBV9	.	TRBD2	TRBJ2-1	TGTGCCAGCAGCCCTAACGGGCTAGCGGGATTCCCCAATGAGCAGTTCTTC	CASSPNGLAGFPNEQFF
TRBV21-1	.	.	TRBJ2-3	TGTGCCAGCAGCAAGGGAGGGGACAGGGGCAGTAGCACAGATACGCAGTATTTT	CASSKGGDRGSSTDTQYF
TRBV10-1	.	TRBD1	TRBJ2-3	TGCGCCAGCAGTGGGGACAGGCTCACAGATACGCAGTATTTT	CASSGDRLTDTQYF
TRBV5-6	few	.	TRBJ1-2	TGTGCCAGCAGCTCCCGGGTTAGCGGCTACACCTTC	CASSSRVSGYTF
TRBV6-2/TRBV6-3	.	TRBD2	TRBJ2-7	TGTGCCAGCACCCCCCGCGGGAGGGCCTCCTACGAGCAGTACTTC	CASTPRGRASYEQYF
TRBV4-3	.	.	TRBJ1-6	TGCGCCAGCAGCCAAGACCCTGATAGCTCCTATAATTCACCCCTCCACTTT	CASSQDPDSSYNSPLHF
TRBV24-1	.	.	TRBJ2-3	TGTGCCACCAGTGAGCAGACAGGCACAGATACGCAGTATTTT	CATSEQTGTDTQYF
TRBV10-3	.	TRBD2	TRBJ2-7	TGTGCCATCAGTGAGGGGACTAGCGTAGCCTACGAGCAGTACTTC	CAISEGTSVAYEQYF
TRBV11-2	.	.	TRBJ1-5	TGTGCCAGCAGCTCCCTTCCACAGCAGCCCCAGCATTTT	CASSSLPQQPQHF
TRBV4-3	few	TRBD2	TRBJ2-7	TGCGCCAGCAGCCAAGAGGGACTAGCGACCTACGAGCAGTACTTC	CASSQEGLATYEQYF
TRBV21-1	once	.	TRBJ2-3	TGTGCCAGCAGCAAAGTCAGGACAGGGATAGATACGCAGTATTTT	CASSKVRTGIDTQYF
TRBV20-1	.	.	TRBJ2-3	TGCAGTGCTAGTTTCCAGGTGGTCACAGATACGCAGTATTTT	CSASFQVVTDTQYF
TRBV14	once	.	TRBJ1-2	TGTGCCAGCAGCCAAGGGCCAGGGGATGGCTACACCTTC	CASSQGPGDGYTF
TRBV5-1	.	.	TRBJ2-5	TGCGCCAGCAGCTTGGTATCCGGGGAGAAGACCCAGTACTTC	CASSLVSGEKTQYF
TRBV6-2/TRBV6-3	once	TRBD2	TRBJ2-7	TGTGCCAGCAGTTCCTCCGGAGCGGGATCCTACGAGCAGTACTTC	CASSSSGAGSYEQYF
TRBV9	.	TRBD1	TRBJ2-1	TGTGCCAGCAGCGCCGGGACAGGGCATAATGAGCAGTTCTTC	CASSAGTGHNEQFF
TRBV21-1	.	.	TRBJ1-6	TGTGCCAGCAGCAAAAGCGTAAGGGAGGGGTATAATTCACCCCTCCACTTT	CASSKSVREGYNSPLHF
TRBV28	.	.	TRBJ1-6	TGTGCCAGCAGGGGAGGGGATAGGGATAATTCACCCCTCCACTTT	CASRGGDRDNSPLHF
TRBV30	.	.	TRBJ1-2	TGTGCCTGGACGGGAGGGGATGGCTACACCTTC	CAWTGGDGYTF
TRBV29-1	few	.	TRBJ1-2	TGCAGCGTTACCGACCCGGGGGGGGGACGCTATGGCTACACCTTC	CSVTDPGGGRYGYTF
TRBV5-4	once	.	TRBJ1-2	TGTGCCAGCAGCTTGGACCGGGACAATAACTATGGCTACACCTTC	CASSLDRDNNYGYTF
TRBV16	.	.	TRBJ2-5	TGTGCCAGCAGCCACAATTCCCAAGAGACCCAGTACTTC	CASSHNSQETQYF
TRBV28	.	.	TRBJ2-7	TGTGCCAGCACCCACAGCCGTTACGAGCAGTACTTC	CASTHSRYEQYF
TRBV2	.	.	TRBJ1-4	TGTGCCAGCAGGGACGAGGGTTGGGAAAAACTGTTTTTT	CASRDEGWEKLFF
TRBV28	.	.	TRBJ1-2	TGTGCCAGCAGTTTAGCAGGGCGAGGCTACACCTTC	CASSLAGRGYTF
TRBV5-4	.	TRBD2	TRBJ2-1	TGTGCCAGCAGTAAACTCCTAGCGGGAGTATCCTACAATGAGCAGTTCTTC	CASSKLLAGVSYNEQFF
TRBV20-1	few	.	TRBJ2-1	TGCAGTGCTAGGGGGCCGGAGTGGCAGTTCTTC	CSARGPEWQFF
TRBV3-1/TRBV3-2	few	.	TRBJ2-7	TGTGCCAGCAGCTCCACCTACGAGCAGTACTTC	CASSSTYEQYF
TRBV15	.	TRBD1	TRBJ2-2	TGTGCCACCAGCAGCAGACAGGGGGACACCGGGGAGCTGTTTTTT	CATSSRQGDTGELFF
TRBV9	.	TRBD2	TRBJ2-7	TGTGCCAGCAGCCCGGGACTAGCGGGGGTCCACGAGCAGTACTTC	CASSPGLAGVHEQYF
TRBV29-1	once	.	TRBJ1-2	TGCAGCGTTGAAGCGAGGGGGTCTAATGGCTACACCTTC	CSVEARGSNGYTF
TRBV28	.	.	TRBJ1-5	TGTGCCAGCACATTGAGGGTCCGGGGCAATCAGCCCCAGCATTTT	CASTLRVRGNQPQHF
TRBV29-1	.	TRBD1	TRBJ1-1	TGCAGCGTTGGGGACAGGATCATGAACACTGAAGCTTTCTTT	CSVGDRIMNTEAFF
TRBV7-2	.	TRBD1	TRBJ1-1	TGTGCCAGCAGCTTGGGGACAGAGAACACTGAAGCTTTCTTT	CASSLGTENTEAFF
TRBV5-1	.	TRBD2	TRBJ2-1	TGCGCCAGCAGTGGCGGGAGGGGCTCCTACAATGAGCAGTTCTTC	CASSGGRGSYNEQFF
TRBV7-8	.	.	TRBJ2-6	TGTGCCAGCAGCCCCCCTAGGGCCAACGTCCTGACTTTC	CASSPPRANVLTF
TRBV27	.	.	TRBJ2-7	TGTGCCAGCAGTTTATTCCGGAATTCGGGCGAGCAGTACTTC	CASSLFRNSGEQYF
TRBV4-2	few	TRBD2	TRBJ2-7	TGTGCCAGCAGCCAAGATTACCCGACTAGCCGTCCCTACGAGCAGTACTTC	CASSQDYPTSRPYEQYF
TRBV11-2	.	.	TRBJ1-2	TGTGCCAGCAGCTTAGATAGGCGGGGGGCGGTTGGCTACACCTTC	CASSLDRRGAVGYTF
TRBV14	few	.	TRBJ2-1	TGTGCCAGCAGCCCATTCCTGGGACTCAATGAGCAGTTCTTC	CASSPFLGLNEQFF
TRBV12-3/TRBV12-4	.	.	TRBJ2-5	TGTGCCAGCAGTTTCGGGGTAGGGGAGACCCAGTACTTC	CASSFGVGETQYF
TRBV30	.	.	TRBJ2-1	TGTGCCTGGAGTGCTCACAGCTCCTACAATGAGCAGTTCTTC	CAWSAHSSYNEQFF
TRBV11-2	.	TRBD2	TRBJ2-1	TGTGCCAGCAGGCTAATAGCGGGACTCGACAATGAGCAGTTCTTC	CASRLIAGLDNEQFF
TRBV28	.	.	TRBJ1-1	TGTGCCAGCAGCCGCCCCGGGGGGGCGCAAGCTTTCTTT	CASSRPGGAQAFF
TRBV10-1	.	.	TRBJ2-7	TGCGCCAGCAAAGACAGTAAACCTCCCTACGAGCAGTACTTC	CASKDSKPPYEQYF
TRBV18	.	TRBD1	TRBJ1-5	TGTGCCAGCTCGCAAGGACAGGGGCCACCTTGGCCCCAGCATTTT	CASSQGQGPPWPQHF
TRBV9	.	.	TRBJ1-3	TGTGCCAGCAGCGTAGTCGAGTCTGTGGGGCGCCTCACTACTGGAAACACCATATATTTT	CASSVVESVGRLTTGNTIYF
TRBV5-5	.	TRBD2	TRBJ2-7	TGTGCCAGCAGCTTGGCATGGGGTAGCGGGGGATTATACGAGCAGTACTTC	CASSLAWGSGGLYEQYF
TRBV18	.	TRBD1	TRBJ2-2	TGTGCCAGCTCACCAGGGACAGGGCGGACCGGGGAGCTGTTTTTT	CASSPGTGRTGELFF
TRBV5-1	.	.	TRBJ1-4	TGCGCCAGCAGCTTGAGGCCAGGGACATTCCAAGGCGAAAAACTGTTTTTT	CASSLRPGTFQGEKLFF
TRBV4-1	.	TRBD2	TRBJ2-5	TGCGCCAGCACCTTAGGCGCGGGAGGGCCGAGTGAGACCCAGTACTTC	CASTLGAGGPSETQYF
TRBV27	once	TRBD1	TRBJ2-7	TGTGCCAGCGGGCGGGGACAGGGTGCCTACGAGCAGTACTTC	CASGRGQGAYEQYF
TRBV28	.	TRBD2	TRBJ2-7	TGTGCCAGCAGTTTCGGGACTAGCGCCTACGAGCAGTACTTC	CASSFGTSAYEQYF
TRBV27	.	TRBD2	TRBJ2-1	TGTGCCAGCGTACTAGCGGGAGAGCAGTTCTTC	CASVLAGEQFF
TRBV7-9	.	TRBD2	TRBJ2-2	TGTGCCAGCAGCCGTGGCGGGGGCACCGGGGAGCTGTTTTTT	CASSRGGGTGELFF
TRBV19	few	.	TRBJ1-1	TGTGCCAGTAGCGACACAGGTAACACTGAAGCTTTCTTT	CASSDTGNTEAFF
TRBV4-1	.	TRBD2	TRBJ2-7	TGCGCCAGCAGCCAAGATAAGGTTCGGCTAGCGGGGGGACCCGAGCAGTACTTC	CASSQDKVRLAGGPEQYF